Following are 24 T cell receptor beta chains from one sample sequenced in a study of blood T cell repertoires in COVID-19. Clones were sequenced by immunoSEQ multiplex PCR, and TCRdb holds only the in-frame ones, with some missing. The table includes some 180,000 clones, 70% to 90% detected once. Sample: peripheral blood. The origin of the receptors is a man aged 45-60 years with COVID-19, enrolled during active disease.

V and J are TRBV29-1 and TRBJ2-7; 10 bases fit TRBD1. With V trimmed by 7 bases and J by 0 bases, 3 bases remained unmatched. The CDR3 has 13 residues. Germline V gene lookup returns CDR1 SQVTM and CDR2 ANQGSEA. This chain's CDR3 is CSAGTGASYEQYF. The CDR3 DNA reads TGCAGCGCTGGGACAGGGGCCTCCTACGAGCAGTACTTC.

The gene calls are TRBV28 and TRBJ2-7, with D unresolved. CDR3 length: 15 residues. In germline, CDR1 is MDHEN, CDR2 SYDVKM. Trimming stripped 2 bases from V and 0 bases from J, with 11 bases between. The CDR3 here is CASSLVGTVSYEQYF. DNA for the CDR3: TGTGCCAGCAGTTTAGTGGGCACGGTCTCCTACGAGCAGTACTTC. Based on the CDR3 plus reference TRBV28 and TRBJ2-7, the full variable domain is DVKVTQSSRYLVKRTGEKVFLECVQDMDHENMFWYRQDPGLGLRLIYFSYDVKMKEKGDIPEGYSVSREKKERFSLILESASTNQTSMYLCASSLVGTVSYEQYFGPGTRLTVT.

The V call is TRBV18, the J call TRBJ2-1; 7 bases match TRBD1. J was trimmed by 9 bases and V by 2 bases; bases with no gene match: 4. Germline V gene sequence: CDR1 KGHSH, CDR2 LQKENI. This CDR3 has 13 amino acids. The CDR3 region has the DNA TGTGCCAGCTCACCATCCCGGGACAGTGAGCAGTTCTTC. It translates to CASSPSRDSEQFF. Looking up the rest from reference TRBV18 and TRBJ2-1 gives the full variable domain: NAGVMQNPRHLVRRRGQEARLRCSPMKGHSHVYWYRQLPEEGLKFMVYLQKENIIDESGMPKERFSAEFPKEGPSILRIQQVVRGDSAAYFCASSPSRDSEQFFGPGTRLTVL.

This chain links TRBV6-1 with TRBJ1-5; D uncertain. V dropped 3 bases and J dropped 5 bases, with 5 bases sitting between them. CDR3 length equals 12 residues. Germline loops: CDR1 MNHNS, CDR2 SASEGT. CDR3 sequence: CASSDSDQPQHF. For the CDR3, the DNA is TGTGCCAGCAGTGATTCAGATCAGCCCCAGCATTTT.

The rearrangement uses TRBV19 and TRBJ2-3; 8 bases are a match to TRBD1. The CDR3 contains 14 residues. J gave up 5 bases and V 3 bases, and 4 bases lay outside the gene matches. Germline CDR1 reads LNHDA; CDR2 reads SQIVND (reference sequence). In DNA, the CDR3 is TGTGCCAGTAGTATCCGACAGGGGCAAGATACGCAGTATTTT. The encoded protein is CASSIRQGQDTQYF.

The chain employs TRBV5-1 and TRBJ1-4; weak D call: TRBD1 (5 bases). Trimming shortened V by 5 bases and J by 7 bases, and 18 bases separated the two germline ends. The germline CDR1 and CDR2 sequences are SGHRS and YFSETQ. The CDR3 contains 15 residues. CDR3 nucleotide sequence: TGCGCCAGCAGGTCGAACACCGGGACTCCTGAAAAACTGTTTTTT. Translation gives CASRSNTGTPEKLFF.

In this sample, this clone turned up once. The chain employs TRBV5-6 and TRBJ2-5; TRBD1 aligns across 8 bases. Germline trimming cut 4 bases from V and 2 bases from J; bases unmatched to any gene: 7. The CDR3 runs 15 residues. Germline V gene sequence: CDR1 SGHDT, CDR2 YYEEEE. The CDR3 spells CASSHTGGIQETQYF. DNA of the CDR3: TGTGCCAGCAGCCACACAGGGGGAATACAAGAGACCCAGTACTTC.

The CDR3 DNA reads as TGTGCCAGCACCCCACTAGCGGGAGGTTGGAGGTCCTACAATGAGCAGTTCTTC. It codes for CASTPLAGGWRSYNEQFF. V gene TRBV7-9 combines with J gene TRBJ2-1; 12 bases are shared with TRBD2. CDR1 is SEHNR, CDR2 FQNEAQ, per germline (reference sequence). There are 18 residues in the CDR3. After removal of 7 bases from V and 1 base from J, the junction contained 11 bases not matched to a gene.

This chain connects TRBV28 to TRBJ2-7; TRBD1 is a possible D gene (6 bases). The length of the CDR3 is 13 residues. In germline, CDR1 is MDHEN, CDR2 SYDVKM. Between the trimmed V and J ends, which lost 8 bases and 2 bases, there was a span of 13 bases. The DNA of the CDR3 is TGTGCCAGCGGGGGCCGACCCCCCTACGAGCAGTACTTC. Translating it yields CASGGRPPYEQYF.

In DNA, the CDR3 is TGTGCCAGCAGCTTTGCAGGGCTCGGATCAGCTGGCTACACCTTC. This codes for CASSFAGLGSAGYTF. The rearrangement joins TRBV2 to TRBJ1-2; tentative D call: TRBD1 (5 bases). This CDR3 contains 15 residues. Trimming shortened V by 6 bases and J by 7 bases, and 21 bases separated the two germline ends. Germline assignment: CDR1 SNHLY and CDR2 FYNNEI. The full variable domain, with the rest looked up from reference TRBV2 and TRBJ1-2, is EPEVTQTPSHQVTQMGQEVILRCVPISNHLYFYWYRQILGQKVEFLVSFYNNEISEKSEIFDDQFSVERPDGSNFTLKIRSTKLEDSAMYFCASSFAGLGSAGYTFGSGTRLTVV.

The J gene is TRBJ2-1, the V gene TRBV28; a weak D match, TRBD2 (5 bases). The germline gives CDR1 MDHEN, CDR2 SYDVKM. This CDR3 has 12 amino acids. The ends were cut back, 4 bases at V and 11 bases at J, with 12 bases in the middle. The CDR3 reads CASSYVSAKQFF. The CDR3 region has the DNA TGTGCCAGCAGTTACGTTAGCGCAAAGCAGTTCTTC.

The chain joins TRBV19 to TRBJ2-7; 11 positions match TRBD1. Germline lookup yields CDR1 LNHDA and CDR2 SQIVND (reference sequence). The J segment lost 1 base and the V segment lost 5 bases, leaving 7 bases of the junction unmatched. This CDR3 has 16 amino acids. This CDR3 reads CASSRPGQGDSYEQYF. CDR3 DNA: TGTGCCAGTAGTCGACCGGGACAGGGGGATTCCTACGAGCAGTACTTC.

This sequence joins TRBV28 and TRBJ2-3; TRBD2 matches at 9 bases. Germline V gives CDR1 MDHEN, CDR2 SYDVKM. With V trimmed by 8 bases and J by 2 bases, 11 bases remained unmatched. CDR3 length equals 16 residues. The CDR3, as DNA: TGTGCCAGCGGACCTTTAGCGGGAGTTGCCACAGATACGCAGTATTTT. Protein product: CASGPLAGVATDTQYF.

This chain links TRBV6-4 with TRBJ2-3; D possibly corresponds to TRBD2 (6 bases). Germline V gene sequence: CDR1 MRHNA, CDR2 SNTAGT. The length of the CDR3 is 15 residues. V lost 3 bases and J 1 base, leaving 11 bases between the germline ends. CDR3 residues: CASSDTGSGTDTQYF. CDR3 sequence (DNA): TGTGCCAGCAGTGATACCGGGAGCGGCACAGATACGCAGTATTTT.

The chain carries TRBV19 and TRBJ1-5, with TRBD1 matching over 9 bases. Trimming at V came to 7 bases and at J to 0 bases, leaving 4 bases not matched to a gene. The CDR3 runs 15 residues. The germline V gene encodes CDR1 LNHDA and CDR2 SQIVND (reference sequence). This chain's CDR3 is CASKTGGYSNQPQHF. CDR3 nucleotide sequence: TGTGCCAGTAAGACAGGGGGGTATAGCAATCAGCCCCAGCATTTT. Complete variable domain (other parts from reference TRBV19 and TRBJ1-5): DGGITQSPKYLFRKEGQNVTLSCEQNLNHDAMYWYRQDPGQGLRLIYYSQIVNDFQKGDIAEGYSVSREKKESFPLTVTSAQKNPTAFYLCASKTGGYSNQPQHFGDGTRLSIL.

The chain couples TRBV5-4 to TRBJ1-4; D is unresolved. There are 14 residues in the CDR3. V was shortened by 1 base and J by 3 bases, with 7 bases between the two germline ends. From germline, CDR1 is SGHNT and CDR2 YYREEE (reference sequence). In nucleotides, the CDR3 is TGTGCCAGCAGCTTGCCGAGCGCTAATGAAAAACTGTTTTTT. Translation: CASSLPSANEKLFF. Full variable domain (missing parts from reference TRBV5-4 and TRBJ1-4): ETGVTQSPTHLIKTRGQQVTLRCSSQSGHNTVSWYQQALGQGPQFIFQYYREEENGRGNFPPRFSGLQFPNYSSELNVNALELDDSALYLCASSLPSANEKLFFGSGTQLSVL.

The chain has TRBV19 and TRBJ2-5; no clear D gene. The length of the CDR3 is 15 residues. Per the germline V gene, CDR1 is LNHDA and CDR2 is SQIVND (reference sequence). Trimming shortened V by 9 bases and J by 2 bases, and 19 bases separated the two germline ends. The CDR3 protein is CASTPGWAEQETQYF. The DNA for the CDR3 is TGTGCCAGCACCCCCGGTTGGGCAGAGCAAGAGACCCAGTACTTC.

The genes are TRBV6-2 or TRBV6-3 and TRBJ2-5, with 8 positions matching TRBD2. CDR1 is MNHEY, CDR2 SVGEGT, per germline. V lost 6 bases and J lost 0; bases outside the gene matches: 12. The length of the CDR3 is 17 residues. The CDR3 nucleotides read TGTGCCAGCAGCCGACCGCGGGCTAGCGGGCACCAAGAGACCCAGTACTTC. This codes for CASSRPRASGHQETQYF.

This rearrangement joins TRBV28 to TRBJ1-2, with D perhaps matching TRBD1 (6 bases). Germline-derived CDR1 and CDR2 are MDHEN and SYDVKM. The CDR3 covers 15 residues. Deletions cut 5 bases from V and 1 base from J, with 14 bases between. The CDR3, as DNA: TGTGCCAGCAGTACAATCCGGGACAATAACTATGGCTACACCTTC. Its protein product is CASSTIRDNNYGYTF.

This clone has more than one count but fewer than ten. The CDR3 loop is CASSIQGMNTEAFF. The CDR3 nucleotides read TGTGCCAGCAGCATTCAGGGAATGAACACTGAAGCTTTCTTT. The gene calls are TRBV7-8 and TRBJ1-1; D is perhaps TRBD1 (5 bases). Germline V CDR1 and CDR2: SGHVS, FQNEAQ. There are 14 residues in the CDR3. V lost 5 bases, J lost 0 bases, and 10 bases lay in between.

The chain uses TRBV11-2 and TRBJ2-3; perhaps TRBD2 as D (6 bases). This CDR3 has 16 amino acids. Deletions cut 1 base from V and 2 bases from J, with 13 bases between. Germline CDR1 is SGHAT and CDR2 is FQNNGV. The CDR3 DNA reads as TGTGCCAGCAGCTTAGCGGCTAGCGCGAACACAGATACGCAGTATTTT. Protein: CASSLAASANTDTQYF.

The chain employs TRBV18 and TRBJ2-1; D ambiguous. The CDR3 covers 15 residues. The germline V and J ends were trimmed by 1 base and 6 bases, with 13 bases remaining between them. Germline values: CDR1 KGHSH, CDR2 LQKENI. CDR3 DNA: TGTGCCAGCTCACCACGCGGAGCCCCCCGCAATGAGCAGTTCTTC. It codes for CASSPRGAPRNEQFF.

This chain uses TRBV7-3 with TRBJ2-3; D may be TRBD1 (6 bases). Trimming removed 2 bases at V and 6 bases at J, with 12 bases between. This CDR3 region has 14 residues. Germline V gene data show CDR1 as SGHTA and CDR2 as FQGTGA. The CDR3 region is CASSLGQSPDTQYF. The CDR3 nucleotides read TGTGCCAGCAGCTTAGGACAGAGTCCCGATACGCAGTATTTT.

The chain combines TRBV6-5 with TRBJ1-4; D gene unclear. The CDR3 is 13 residues long. CDR1 and CDR2 (germline): MNHEY, SVGAGI. The ends were cut back, 4 bases at V and 6 bases at J, with 9 bases in the middle. The CDR3, as DNA: TGTGCCAGCAGTTTCCAGGCCCATGAAAAACTGTTTTTT. It specifies CASSFQAHEKLFF.